The rows below give T cell receptor beta chains drawn from one sample of a study of shared clonotypes between healthy human individuals. Data came from immunoSEQ multiplex PCR; TCRdb stores just in-frame clones and leaves some out. The sample gives 2 million to 2.5 million clones, 90% to 97% of which show up once; around 0.13% is in the top ten. Sequenced input: naive CD4+ T cells sorted from blood. The source of these receptors is a man in his late teens or twenties in good health. Both conserved end residues are part of each CDR3. A D gene is named only where the DNA matches it firmly. The size field is filled for only some rows; it gives once, few, many or a size class.

size	V	J	D	CDR3	DNA
once	TRBV4-1	TRBJ1-6	TRBD1	CASSQPRDRSFSPLHF	TGCGCCAGCAGCCAGCCCCGGGACAGGAGTTTTTCACCCCTCCACTTT
NA	TRBV10-1	TRBJ2-3	NA	CASSGQGTDTQYF	TGCGCCAGCTCGGGGCAGGGGACAGATACGCAGTATTTT
once	TRBV5-1	TRBJ2-7	TRBD1	CASSLARDRASYEQYF	TGCGCCAGCAGCTTGGCCCGGGACAGGGCTTCCTACGAGCAGTACTTC
NA	TRBV5-1	TRBJ1-1	TRBD1	CASSSTTGGTGGSPMEAFF	TGCGCCAGCAGCTCGACGACGGGCGGGACAGGGGGCTCCCCGATGGAAGCTTTCTTT
once	TRBV25-1	TRBJ2-5	NA	CASRKGQQETQYF	TGTGCCAGCAGAAAAGGACAACAAGAGACCCAGTACTTC
NA	TRBV5-1	TRBJ2-1	NA	CASSLEGAPNEQFF	TGCGCCAGCAGCTTGGAGGGCGCGCCTAATGAGCAGTTCTTC
NA	TRBV4-1	TRBJ1-4	NA	CASSQGLKGIGEKLFF	TGCGCCAGCAGCCAAGGCTTGAAGGGGATTGGTGAAAAACTGTTTTTT
NA	TRBV25-1	TRBJ2-2	TRBD2	CASRVPLAGGGTGELFF	TGTGCCAGCAGGGTGCCTCTAGCGGGAGGGGGAACCGGGGAGCTGTTTTTT
NA	TRBV5-1	TRBJ2-3	NA	CASSPGDLQGADTQYF	TGCGCCAGCAGCCCGGGAGATCTACAGGGAGCAGATACGCAGTATTTT
NA	TRBV5-1	TRBJ2-7	NA	CASSRPPGSGYEQYF	TGCGCCAGCAGCCGGCCACCAGGTTCGGGGTACGAGCAGTACTTC
NA	TRBV6-1	TRBJ2-5	NA	CATGVRGLNQETQYF	TGTGCCACAGGGGTGCGGGGGTTAAACCAAGAGACCCAGTACTTC
NA	TRBV7-2	TRBJ2-3	TRBD2	CASSLESGRTDTQYF	TGTGCCAGCAGCTTAGAGAGCGGGAGGACAGATACGCAGTATTTT
NA	TRBV18	TRBJ1-1	NA	CASSPPLAGTEAFF	TGTGCCAGCTCACCACCCCTGGCAGGGACTGAAGCTTTCTTT
NA	TRBV6-6	TRBJ2-7	NA	CASSPTLAPVYF	TGTGCCAGCAGCCCAACGTTGGCCCCGGTGTACTTC
NA	TRBV28	TRBJ1-2	NA	CASSPPRQVNYGYTF	TGTGCCAGCAGTCCGCCGCGACAGGTTAACTATGGCTACACCTTC
NA	TRBV5-6	TRBJ2-3	NA	CASSFAGATDTQYF	TGTGCCAGCAGCTTCGCAGGGGCCACAGATACGCAGTATTTT
NA	TRBV10-1	TRBJ2-5	TRBD1	CASSPQGPLQETQYF	TGCGCCAGCAGTCCACAGGGGCCCCTTCAAGAGACCCAGTACTTC
NA	TRBV18	TRBJ1-6	NA	CASATQGYNSPLHF	TGTGCCAGCGCAACACAGGGTTATAATTCACCCCTCCACTTT
NA	TRBV5-1	TRBJ2-7	TRBD1	CASSLGGTGLSPYEQYF	TGCGCCAGCAGCTTGGGGGGGACAGGCTTGAGTCCCTACGAGCAGTACTTC
NA	TRBV7-9	TRBJ1-1	NA	CASSLAGREGGTEAFF	TGTGCCAGCAGCTTAGCGGGCAGGGAAGGAGGGACTGAAGCTTTCTTT
NA	TRBV7-9	TRBJ2-5	TRBD2	CASSLEAGGTQTQYF	TGTGCCAGCAGCTTAGAAGCGGGAGGGACGCAGACCCAGTACTTC
once	TRBV28	TRBJ1-1	TRBD1	CASSIPPGQGIAEAFF	TGTGCCAGCAGTATACCCCCGGGACAGGGGATCGCTGAAGCTTTCTTT
NA	TRBV5-5	TRBJ1-5	NA	CASSLEPVNQPQHF	TGTGCCAGCAGCTTGGAACCAGTCAATCAGCCCCAGCATTTT